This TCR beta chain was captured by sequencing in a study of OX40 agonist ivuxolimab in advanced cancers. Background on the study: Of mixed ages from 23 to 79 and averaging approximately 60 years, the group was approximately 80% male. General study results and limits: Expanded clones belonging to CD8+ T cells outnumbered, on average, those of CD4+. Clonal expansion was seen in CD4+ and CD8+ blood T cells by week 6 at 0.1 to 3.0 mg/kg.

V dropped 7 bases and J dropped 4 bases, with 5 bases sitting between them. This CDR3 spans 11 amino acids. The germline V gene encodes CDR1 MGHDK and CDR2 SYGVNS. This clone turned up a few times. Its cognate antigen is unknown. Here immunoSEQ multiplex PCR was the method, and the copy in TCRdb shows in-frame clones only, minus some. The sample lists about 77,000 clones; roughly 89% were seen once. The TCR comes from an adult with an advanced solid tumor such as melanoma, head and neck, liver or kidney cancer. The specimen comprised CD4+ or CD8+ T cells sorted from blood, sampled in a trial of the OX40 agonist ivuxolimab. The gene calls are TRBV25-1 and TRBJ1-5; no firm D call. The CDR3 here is CASTRNQPQHF. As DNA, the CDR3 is TGTGCCAGCACCCGAAATCAGCCCCAGCATTTT.